What follows describes a single T cell receptor (beta chain). Mismatch with germline at one junction end may stem from a read error. The sample comes from a study of immune characterization of retroperitoneal liposarcoma. Via MiXCR, TCRdb re-called the PCR reads, giving one row per CDR3 protein. Found here are around 19,000 distinct CDR3 sequences, 37% of them singletons; the top ten hold 7.4%. Sequenced input: blood. This TCR derives from a male donor with retroperitoneal liposarcoma.

DNA for the CDR3: TGTGCCAGCAGCATGCGCGCGAGCGGGAGTCTAGAGACCCAGTGCTTC. This sequence encodes CASSMRASGSLETQCF. V is TRBV7-2 and J is TRBJ2-1; 8 nucleotides line up with TRBD2. This CDR3 contains 16 residues. Germline-derived CDR1 and CDR2 are SGHTA and FQGNSA.